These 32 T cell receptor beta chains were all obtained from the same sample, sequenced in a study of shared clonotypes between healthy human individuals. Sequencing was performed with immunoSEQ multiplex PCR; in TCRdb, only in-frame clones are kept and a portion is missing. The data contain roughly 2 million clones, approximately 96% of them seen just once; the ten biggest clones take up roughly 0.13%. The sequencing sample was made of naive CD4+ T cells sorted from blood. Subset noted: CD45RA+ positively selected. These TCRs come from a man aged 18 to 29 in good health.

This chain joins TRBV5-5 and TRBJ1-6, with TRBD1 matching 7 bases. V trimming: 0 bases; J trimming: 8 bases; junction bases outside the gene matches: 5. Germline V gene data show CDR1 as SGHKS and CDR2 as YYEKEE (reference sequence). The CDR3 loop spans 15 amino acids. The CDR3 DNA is TGTGCCAGCAGCTTGGGCACAGGGGCGTATTCACCCCTCCACTTT. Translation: CASSLGTGAYSPLHF.

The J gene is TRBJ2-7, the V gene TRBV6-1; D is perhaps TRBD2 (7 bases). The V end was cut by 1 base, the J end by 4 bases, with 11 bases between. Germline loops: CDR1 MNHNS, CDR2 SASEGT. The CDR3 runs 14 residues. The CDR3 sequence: CASSEEGGGYEQYF. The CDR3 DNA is TGTGCCAGCAGTGAAGAGGGAGGGGGTTACGAGCAGTACTTC.

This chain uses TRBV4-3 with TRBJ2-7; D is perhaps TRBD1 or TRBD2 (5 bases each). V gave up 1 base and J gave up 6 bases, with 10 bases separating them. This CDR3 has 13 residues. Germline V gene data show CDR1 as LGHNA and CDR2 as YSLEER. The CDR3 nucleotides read TGCGCCAGCAGCCAAGTTGAGGGGAGCGAGCAGTACTTC. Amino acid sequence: CASSQVEGSEQYF.

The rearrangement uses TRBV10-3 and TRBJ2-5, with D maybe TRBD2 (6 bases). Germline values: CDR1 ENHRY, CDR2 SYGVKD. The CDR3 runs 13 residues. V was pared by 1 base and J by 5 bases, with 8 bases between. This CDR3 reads CAISEYRGETQYF. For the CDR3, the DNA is TGTGCCATCAGTGAGTACCGGGGGGAGACCCAGTACTTC.

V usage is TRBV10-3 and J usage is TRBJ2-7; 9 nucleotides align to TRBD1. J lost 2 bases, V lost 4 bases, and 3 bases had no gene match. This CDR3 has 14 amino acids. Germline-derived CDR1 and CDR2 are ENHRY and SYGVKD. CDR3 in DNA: TGTGCCATCAGTGCGAGGACAGGGGCCTACGAGCAGTACTTC. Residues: CAISARTGAYEQYF.

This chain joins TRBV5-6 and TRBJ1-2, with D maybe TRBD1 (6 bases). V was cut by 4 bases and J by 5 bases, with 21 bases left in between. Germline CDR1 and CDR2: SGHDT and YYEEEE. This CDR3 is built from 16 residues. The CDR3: CASSIQGGGGFYGYTF. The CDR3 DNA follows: TGTGCCAGCAGCATACAGGGAGGAGGGGGGTTTTATGGCTACACCTTC.

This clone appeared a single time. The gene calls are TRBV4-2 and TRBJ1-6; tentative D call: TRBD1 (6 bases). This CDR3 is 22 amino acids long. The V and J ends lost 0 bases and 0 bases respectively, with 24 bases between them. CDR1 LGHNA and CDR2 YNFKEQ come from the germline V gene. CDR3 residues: CASSQDSAPLRGRSSYNSPLHF. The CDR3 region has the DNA TGTGCCAGCAGCCAAGATAGTGCCCCCCTCAGGGGCCGAAGCTCCTATAATTCACCCCTCCACTTT.

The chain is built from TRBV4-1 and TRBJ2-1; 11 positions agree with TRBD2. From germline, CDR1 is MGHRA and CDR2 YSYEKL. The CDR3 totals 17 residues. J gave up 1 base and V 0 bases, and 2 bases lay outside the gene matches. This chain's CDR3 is CASSQEGTSGSYNEQFF. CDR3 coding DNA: TGCGCCAGCAGCCAAGAAGGGACTAGCGGATCCTACAATGAGCAGTTCTTC.

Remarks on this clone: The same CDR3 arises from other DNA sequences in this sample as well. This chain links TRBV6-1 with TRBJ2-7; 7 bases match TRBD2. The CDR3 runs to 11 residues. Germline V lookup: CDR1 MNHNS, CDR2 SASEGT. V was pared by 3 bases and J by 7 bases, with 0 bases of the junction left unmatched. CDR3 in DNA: TGTGCCAGCAGTGAGGGGGGGGAGCAGTACTTC. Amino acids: CASSEGGEQYF.

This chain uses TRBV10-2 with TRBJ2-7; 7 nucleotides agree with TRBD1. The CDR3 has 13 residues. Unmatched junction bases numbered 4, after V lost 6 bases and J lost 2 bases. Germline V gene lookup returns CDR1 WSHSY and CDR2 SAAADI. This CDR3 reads CASRYDRAYEQYF. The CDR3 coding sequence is TGCGCCAGCAGATACGACAGGGCCTACGAGCAGTACTTC.

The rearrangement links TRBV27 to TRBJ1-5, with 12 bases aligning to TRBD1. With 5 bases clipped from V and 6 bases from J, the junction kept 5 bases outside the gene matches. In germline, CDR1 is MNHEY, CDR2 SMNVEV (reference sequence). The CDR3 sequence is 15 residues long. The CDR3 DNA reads TGTGCCAGCAGTCCCGGGACAGGGGGCAGTCAGCCCCAGCATTTT. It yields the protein CASSPGTGGSQPQHF.

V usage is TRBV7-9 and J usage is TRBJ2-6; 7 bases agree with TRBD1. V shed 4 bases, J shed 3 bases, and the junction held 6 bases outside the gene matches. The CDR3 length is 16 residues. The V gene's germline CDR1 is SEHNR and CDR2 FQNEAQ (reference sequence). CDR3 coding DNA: TGTGCCAGCAGCTCCCCGACAGGGAGTGGGGCCAACGTCCTGACTTTC. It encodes CASSSPTGSGANVLTF.

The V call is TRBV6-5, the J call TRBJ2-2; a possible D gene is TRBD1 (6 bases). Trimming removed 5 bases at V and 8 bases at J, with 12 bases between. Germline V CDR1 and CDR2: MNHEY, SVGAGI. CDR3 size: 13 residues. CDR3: CASSAPQGGELFF. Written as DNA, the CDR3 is TGTGCCAGCAGTGCGCCACAGGGAGGGGAGCTGTTTTTT.

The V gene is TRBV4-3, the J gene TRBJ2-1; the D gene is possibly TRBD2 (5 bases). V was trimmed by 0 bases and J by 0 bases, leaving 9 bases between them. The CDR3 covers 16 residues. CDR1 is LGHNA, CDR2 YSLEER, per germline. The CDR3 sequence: CASSQDETSSYNEQFF. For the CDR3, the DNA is TGCGCCAGCAGCCAAGATGAAACTAGCTCCTACAATGAGCAGTTCTTC.

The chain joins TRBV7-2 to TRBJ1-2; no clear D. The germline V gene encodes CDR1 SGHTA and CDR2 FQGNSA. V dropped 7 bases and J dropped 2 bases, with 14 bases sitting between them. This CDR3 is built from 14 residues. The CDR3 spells CASTPGGENYGYTF. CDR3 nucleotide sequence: TGTGCCAGCACGCCGGGAGGAGAGAACTATGGCTACACCTTC. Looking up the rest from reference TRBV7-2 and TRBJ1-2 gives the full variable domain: GAGVSQSPSNKVTEKGKDVELRCDPISGHTALYWYRQSLGQGLEFLIYFQGNSAPDKSGLPSDRFSAERTGGSVSTLTIQRTQQEDSAVYLCASTPGGENYGYTFGSGTRLTVV.

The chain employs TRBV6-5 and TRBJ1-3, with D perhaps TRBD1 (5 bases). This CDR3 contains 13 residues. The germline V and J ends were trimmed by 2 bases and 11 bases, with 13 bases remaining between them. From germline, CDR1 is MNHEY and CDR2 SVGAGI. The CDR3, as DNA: TGTGCCAGCAGTTACAGCGGACAAGGTGCCATATATTTT. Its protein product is CASSYSGQGAIYF.

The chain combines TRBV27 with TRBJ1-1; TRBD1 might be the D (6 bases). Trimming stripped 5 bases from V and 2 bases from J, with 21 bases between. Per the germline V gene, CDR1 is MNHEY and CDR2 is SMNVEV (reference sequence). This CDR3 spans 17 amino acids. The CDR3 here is CASSPSGTRKINTEAFF. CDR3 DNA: TGTGCCAGCAGTCCCTCCGGGACAAGAAAAATTAACACTGAAGCTTTCTTT.

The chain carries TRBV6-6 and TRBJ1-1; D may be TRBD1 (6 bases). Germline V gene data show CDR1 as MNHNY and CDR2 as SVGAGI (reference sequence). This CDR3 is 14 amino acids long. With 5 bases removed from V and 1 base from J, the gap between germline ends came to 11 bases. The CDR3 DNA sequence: TGTGCCAGCAGTAAACAGGGCGGGAACACTGAAGCTTTCTTT. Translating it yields CASSKQGGNTEAFF.

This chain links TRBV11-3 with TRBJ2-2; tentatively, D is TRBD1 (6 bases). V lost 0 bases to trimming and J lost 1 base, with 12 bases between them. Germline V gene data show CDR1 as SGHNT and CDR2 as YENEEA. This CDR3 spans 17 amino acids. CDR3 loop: CASSLDRWGQNTGELFF. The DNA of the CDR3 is TGTGCCAGCAGCTTAGATCGGTGGGGACAGAACACCGGGGAGCTGTTTTTT.

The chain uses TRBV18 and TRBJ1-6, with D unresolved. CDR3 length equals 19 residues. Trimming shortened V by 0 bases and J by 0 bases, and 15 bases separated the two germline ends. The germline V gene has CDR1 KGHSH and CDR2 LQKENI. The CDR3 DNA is TGTGCCAGCTCACCACCGCGGGCAAGCCTTAGCTCCTATAATTCACCCCTCCACTTT. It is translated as CASSPPRASLSSYNSPLHF.

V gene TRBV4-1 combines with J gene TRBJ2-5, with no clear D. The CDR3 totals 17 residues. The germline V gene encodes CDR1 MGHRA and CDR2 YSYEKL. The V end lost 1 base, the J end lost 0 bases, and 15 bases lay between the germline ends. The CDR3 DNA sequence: TGCGCCAGCAGCCAAGGCCGTATTACCTTGTACCAAGAGACCCAGTACTTC. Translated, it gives CASSQGRITLYQETQYF.

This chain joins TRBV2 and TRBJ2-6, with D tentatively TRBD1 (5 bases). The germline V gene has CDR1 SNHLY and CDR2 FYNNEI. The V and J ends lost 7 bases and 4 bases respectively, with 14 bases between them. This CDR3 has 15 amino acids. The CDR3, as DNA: TGTGCCAGCAAGCAGGGTATCTCCGGGGCCAACGTCCTGACTTTC. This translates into CASKQGISGANVLTF.

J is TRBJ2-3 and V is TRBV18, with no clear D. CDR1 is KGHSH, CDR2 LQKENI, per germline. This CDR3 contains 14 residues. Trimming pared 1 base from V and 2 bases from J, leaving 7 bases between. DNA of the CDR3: TGTGCCAGCTCACCACAGTCGAACACAGATACGCAGTATTTT. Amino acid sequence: CASSPQSNTDTQYF.

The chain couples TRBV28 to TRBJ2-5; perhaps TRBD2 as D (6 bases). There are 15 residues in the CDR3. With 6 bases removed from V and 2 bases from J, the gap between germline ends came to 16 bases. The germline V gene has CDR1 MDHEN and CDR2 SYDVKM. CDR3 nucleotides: TGTGCCAGCAGAACCCCGGGCGGGGTTCAAGAGACCCAGTACTTC. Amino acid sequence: CASRTPGGVQETQYF.

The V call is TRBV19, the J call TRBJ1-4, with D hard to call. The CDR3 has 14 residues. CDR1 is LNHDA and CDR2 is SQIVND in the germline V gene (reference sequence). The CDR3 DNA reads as TGTGCTTTATCGCAAGGGTCAACTAATGAAAAACTGTTTTTT. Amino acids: CALSQGSTNEKLFF. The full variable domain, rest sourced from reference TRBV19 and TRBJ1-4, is DGGITQSPKYLFRKEGQNVTLSCEQNLNHDAMYWYRQDPGQGLRLIYYSQIVNDFQKGDIAEGYSVSREKKESFPLTVTSAQKNPTAFYLCALSQGSTNEKLFFGSGTQLSVL.

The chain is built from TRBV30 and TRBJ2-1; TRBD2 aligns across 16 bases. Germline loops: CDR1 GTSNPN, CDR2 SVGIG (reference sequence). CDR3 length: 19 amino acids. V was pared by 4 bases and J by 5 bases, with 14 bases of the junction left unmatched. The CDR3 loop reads CAWTRDRGLAGGPDNEQFF. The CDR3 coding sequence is TGTGCCTGGACTAGGGACAGGGGACTAGCGGGGGGGCCTGACAATGAGCAGTTCTTC.

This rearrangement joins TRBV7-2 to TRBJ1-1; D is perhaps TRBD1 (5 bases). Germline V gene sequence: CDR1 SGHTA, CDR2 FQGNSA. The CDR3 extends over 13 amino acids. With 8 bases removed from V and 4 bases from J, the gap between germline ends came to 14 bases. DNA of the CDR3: TGTGCCAGCGCGGGGGGTTTAGGCACTGAAGCTTTCTTT. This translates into CASAGGLGTEAFF.

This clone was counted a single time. The CDR3 DNA reads as TGCGCCAGCAGCCCTAGGGGGTTCTTCACAGATACGCAGTATTTT. Amino acids: CASSPRGFFTDTQYF. The J gene is TRBJ2-3, the V gene TRBV5-1; tentative D call: TRBD1 (6 bases). V was cut by 4 bases and J by 2 bases, with 14 bases left in between. Germline V gives CDR1 SGHRS, CDR2 YFSETQ. The CDR3 has 15 residues. Combining the CDR3 with reference TRBV5-1 and TRBJ2-3 gives the whole variable domain KAGVTQTPRYLIKTRGQQVTLSCSPISGHRSVSWYQQTPGQGLQFLFEYFSETQRNKGNFPGRFSGRQFSNSRSEMNVSTLELGDSALYLCASSPRGFFTDTQYFGPGTRLTVL.

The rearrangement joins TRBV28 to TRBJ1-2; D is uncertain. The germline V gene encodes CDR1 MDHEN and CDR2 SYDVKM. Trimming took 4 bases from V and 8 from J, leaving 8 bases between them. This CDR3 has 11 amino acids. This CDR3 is CASSSTEGYTF. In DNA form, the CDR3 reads TGTGCCAGCAGTTCGACTGAAGGCTACACCTTC.

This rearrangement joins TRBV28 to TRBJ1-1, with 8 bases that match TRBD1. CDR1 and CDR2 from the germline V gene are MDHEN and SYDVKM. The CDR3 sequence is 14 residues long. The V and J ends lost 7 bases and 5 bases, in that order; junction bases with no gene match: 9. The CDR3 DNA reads TGTGCCAGCACCGCGGGACAGGCGGGGACTGAAGCTTTCTTT. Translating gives CASTAGQAGTEAFF. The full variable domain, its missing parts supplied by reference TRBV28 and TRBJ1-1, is DVKVTQSSRYLVKRTGEKVFLECVQDMDHENMFWYRQDPGLGLRLIYFSYDVKMKEKGDIPEGYSVSREKKERFSLILESASTNQTSMYLCASTAGQAGTEAFFGQGTRLTVV.

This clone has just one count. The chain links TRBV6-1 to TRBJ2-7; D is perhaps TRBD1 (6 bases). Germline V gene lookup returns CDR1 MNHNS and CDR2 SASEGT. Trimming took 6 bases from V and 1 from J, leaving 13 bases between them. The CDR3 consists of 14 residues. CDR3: CASSLTGISYEQYF. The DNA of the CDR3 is TGTGCCAGCAGCTTGACAGGCATATCCTACGAGCAGTACTTC.

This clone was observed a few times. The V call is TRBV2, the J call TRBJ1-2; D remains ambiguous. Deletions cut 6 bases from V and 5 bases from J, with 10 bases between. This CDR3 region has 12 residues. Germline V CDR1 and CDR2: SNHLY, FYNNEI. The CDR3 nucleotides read TGTGCCAGCAGGGAGGGCCAGTATGGCTACACCTTC. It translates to CASREGQYGYTF.